This T cell receptor (beta chain) was documented in a study of T cells in localized non-small cell lung cancer. This clone is a singleton in its sample. The assay was immunoSEQ multiplex PCR, and TCRdb's table has in-frame clones only and misses some. This sample yields over 70,000 clones, of which 86% are seen a single time; roughly a fifth belongs to the top ten. V was cut by 0 bases and J by 1 base, with 3 bases left in between. CDR3 length equals 13 residues. Germline V CDR1 and CDR2: SGHTS, YDEGEE. The sample consisted of peripheral blood, taken before any cancer treatment. The receptor comes from a male donor aged 60 or over with stage III squamous cell lung carcinoma. The chain has TRBV5-8 and TRBJ2-3; D is uncertain. CDR3 coding DNA: TGTGCCAGCAGCTTGGGGGGCACAGATACGCAGTATTTT. Translated, it gives CASSLGGTDTQYF.